This is a list of T cell receptor beta chains from one sample in a study of radiotherapy plus CTLA-4 blockade in lung cancer. TCRdb's table, derived via immunoSEQ multiplex PCR, lists solely in-frame clones and lacks some. The sample yields roughly 77,000 clones, 74% seen once. Sample: peripheral blood, taken from a patient treated with radiotherapy plus ipilimumab. Receptors originate from a human donor with non-small cell lung cancer whose response to radiotherapy plus ipilimumab could not be evaluated. The CDR3 runs from the conserved cysteine through the conserved F or W. Each record gives: CDR3 protein, CDR3 DNA, clone size, D gene, V gene, J gene. A D gene is named only where the DNA matches it firmly. Clone size is stated in some rows and not others, as once, few, many or a class when expanded.

CDR3 protein: CASRDRDQPQHF; CDR3 DNA: TGTGCCAGCAGGGACAGGGATCAGCCCCAGCATTTT; clone size: NA; D gene: TRBD1; V gene: TRBV6-6; J gene: TRBJ1-5
CDR3 protein: CASSVGQGPSALHF; CDR3 DNA: TGTGCCAGCAGCGTGGGACAGGGCCCTTCGGCCCTCCACTTT; clone size: NA; D gene: TRBD1; V gene: TRBV9; J gene: TRBJ1-6
CDR3 protein: CAWSATSGSYEQYF; CDR3 DNA: TGTGCCTGGAGTGCGACTAGCGGGAGTTACGAGCAGTACTTC; clone size: NA; D gene: TRBD2; V gene: TRBV30; J gene: TRBJ2-7
CDR3 protein: CASEKNLFYGYTF; CDR3 DNA: TGTGCCAGCGAGAAGAACCTATTCTATGGCTACACCTTC; clone size: few; D gene: NA; V gene: TRBV6-1; J gene: TRBJ1-2
CDR3 protein: CASSLGLAGVFQETQYF; CDR3 DNA: TGTGCCAGCAGCTTAGGACTAGCGGGAGTGTTCCAAGAGACCCAGTACTTC; clone size: NA; D gene: TRBD2; V gene: TRBV11-3; J gene: TRBJ2-5
CDR3 protein: CASSIDRGHTEAFF; CDR3 DNA: TGTGCCAGTAGTATAGACAGGGGGCATACTGAAGCTTTCTTT; clone size: NA; D gene: TRBD1; V gene: TRBV19; J gene: TRBJ1-1
CDR3 protein: CASSPIGTGRMNTEAFF; CDR3 DNA: TGTGCCAGCAGCCCAATCGGGACAGGACGCATGAACACTGAAGCTTTCTTT; clone size: few; D gene: TRBD1; V gene: TRBV14; J gene: TRBJ1-1
CDR3 protein: CASRERPSGWGSYNEQFF; CDR3 DNA: TGTGCCAGCAGGGAACGGCCTAGCGGGTGGGGCTCCTACAATGAGCAGTTCTTC; clone size: few; D gene: TRBD2; V gene: TRBV6-1; J gene: TRBJ2-1
CDR3 protein: CASSGPGTSGYEQYF; CDR3 DNA: TGTGCCAGCAGTGGGCCCGGGACTAGCGGCTACGAGCAGTACTTC; clone size: NA; D gene: TRBD2; V gene: TRBV2; J gene: TRBJ2-7
CDR3 protein: CASSDGGTRSTGELFF; CDR3 DNA: TGTGCCAGCAGCGATGGGGGGACTAGGTCCACCGGGGAGCTGTTTTTT; clone size: NA; D gene: TRBD2; V gene: TRBV5-4; J gene: TRBJ2-2
CDR3 protein: CASGLTGWGGRNEQFF; CDR3 DNA: TGTGCTAGTGGTTTGACGGGATGGGGGGGGAGGAATGAGCAGTTCTTC; clone size: NA; D gene: TRBD2; V gene: TRBV12-5; J gene: TRBJ2-1
CDR3 protein: CASSVKQGSSYEQYF; CDR3 DNA: TGTGCCAGTAGTGTCAAACAGGGGAGCTCCTACGAGCAGTACTTC; clone size: NA; D gene: TRBD1; V gene: TRBV19; J gene: TRBJ2-7
CDR3 protein: CASSFVGGWQPQHF; CDR3 DNA: TGTGCCAGCAGCTTCGTGGGGGGATGGCAGCCCCAGCATTTT; clone size: NA; D gene: NA; V gene: TRBV5-5; J gene: TRBJ1-5
CDR3 protein: CASSSADRLYGYTF; CDR3 DNA: TGTGCCAGTAGTTCGGCGGACAGGCTCTATGGCTACACCTTC; clone size: many; D gene: TRBD1; V gene: TRBV19; J gene: TRBJ1-2
CDR3 protein: CASGPRQGKDYGYTF; CDR3 DNA: TGTGCTAGTGGGCCCCGACAGGGTAAAGACTATGGCTACACCTTC; clone size: NA; D gene: TRBD1; V gene: TRBV12-5; J gene: TRBJ1-2
CDR3 protein: CASSDPGSLTEAFF; CDR3 DNA: TGTGCCAGCAGTGACCCCGGGTCCCTCACTGAAGCTTTCTTT; clone size: NA; D gene: NA; V gene: TRBV2; J gene: TRBJ1-1
CDR3 protein: CASSSRTSGQETQYF; CDR3 DNA: TGTGCCAGCAGCTCTCGGACTAGCGGGCAAGAGACCCAGTACTTC; clone size: few; D gene: TRBD2; V gene: TRBV7-2; J gene: TRBJ2-5
CDR3 protein: CASSLQAGETQYF; CDR3 DNA: TGTGCCAGCAGCTTACAAGCGGGGGAGACCCAGTACTTC; clone size: NA; D gene: TRBD2; V gene: TRBV7-3; J gene: TRBJ2-5
CDR3 protein: CASSSSPGTVTNYGYTF; CDR3 DNA: TGCGCCAGCAGCTCGAGTCCCGGGACAGTCACTAACTATGGCTACACCTTC; clone size: many; D gene: TRBD1; V gene: TRBV4-1; J gene: TRBJ1-2
CDR3 protein: CASSLSLAGDHEQYF; CDR3 DNA: TGTGCCAGCAGTTTATCGCTAGCGGGAGACCACGAGCAGTACTTC; clone size: NA; D gene: TRBD2; V gene: TRBV27; J gene: TRBJ2-7
CDR3 protein: CSVHGEREGPTDTQYF; CDR3 DNA: TGCAGCGTCCACGGTGAGCGGGAGGGTCCCACAGATACGCAGTATTTT; clone size: NA; D gene: TRBD2; V gene: TRBV29-1; J gene: TRBJ2-3
CDR3 protein: CAISETGTGNTIYF; CDR3 DNA: TGTGCCATCAGTGAGACGGGGACTGGAAACACCATATATTTT; clone size: few; D gene: NA; V gene: TRBV10-3; J gene: TRBJ1-3
CDR3 protein: CASSLAQMNTEAFF; CDR3 DNA: TGTGCCAGCAGCTTGGCCCAAATGAACACTGAAGCTTTCTTT; clone size: NA; D gene: NA; V gene: TRBV5-1; J gene: TRBJ1-1
CDR3 protein: CASRGTGTDTQYF; CDR3 DNA: TGTGCCAGCAGGGGGACAGGCACAGATACGCAGTATTTT; clone size: NA; D gene: TRBD1; V gene: TRBV6-6; J gene: TRBJ2-3
CDR3 protein: CASSSKDRGSNEQYF; CDR3 DNA: TGTGCCAGCAGTTCCAAGGACAGGGGCAGCAACGAGCAGTACTTC; clone size: NA; D gene: TRBD1; V gene: TRBV27; J gene: TRBJ2-7
CDR3 protein: CASRQDWVMNTGELFF; CDR3 DNA: TGTGCCAGCAGACAAGACTGGGTGATGAACACCGGGGAGCTGTTTTTT; clone size: NA; D gene: NA; V gene: TRBV13; J gene: TRBJ2-2
CDR3 protein: CAWSRDRAYSGNTIYF; CDR3 DNA: TGTGCCTGGAGTAGAGACAGGGCTTACTCTGGAAACACCATATATTTT; clone size: few; D gene: TRBD1; V gene: TRBV30; J gene: TRBJ1-3
CDR3 protein: CASKPWGPYGYTF; CDR3 DNA: TGTGCCAGCAAACCTTGGGGGCCCTATGGCTACACCTTC; clone size: NA; D gene: NA; V gene: TRBV27; J gene: TRBJ1-2
CDR3 protein: CASSIGQGINEQFF; CDR3 DNA: TGTGCCAGCAGCATTGGACAGGGAATCAATGAGCAGTTCTTC; clone size: NA; D gene: TRBD1; V gene: TRBV7-9; J gene: TRBJ2-1
CDR3 protein: CASSQGQGWYNEQFF; CDR3 DNA: TGTGCCAGCAGTCAGGGACAGGGTTGGTACAATGAGCAGTTCTTC; clone size: NA; D gene: TRBD1; V gene: TRBV7-3; J gene: TRBJ2-1
CDR3 protein: CASRMDRVIQPQHF; CDR3 DNA: TGTGCCAGCAGGATGGACAGAGTCATCCAGCCCCAGCATTTT; clone size: NA; D gene: NA; V gene: TRBV6-1; J gene: TRBJ1-5
CDR3 protein: CASSTSGVGSYEQYF; CDR3 DNA: TGTGCCAGCAGCACCTCGGGGGTCGGCTCCTACGAGCAGTACTTC; clone size: NA; D gene: NA; V gene: TRBV7-2; J gene: TRBJ2-7
CDR3 protein: CASSYGWPSYEQYF; CDR3 DNA: TGTGCCAGCAGTTACGGCTGGCCCTCCTACGAGCAGTACTTC; clone size: NA; D gene: NA; V gene: TRBV6-5; J gene: TRBJ2-7
CDR3 protein: CASSQEGQASGNTIYF; CDR3 DNA: TGTGCCAGCAGCCAAGAGGGACAGGCCTCTGGAAACACCATATATTTT; clone size: once; D gene: TRBD1; V gene: TRBV4-2; J gene: TRBJ1-3
CDR3 protein: CASSIGGGRGETQYF; CDR3 DNA: TGTGCCAGTAGTATTGGAGGGGGCCGGGGGGAGACCCAGTACTTC; clone size: NA; D gene: NA; V gene: TRBV19; J gene: TRBJ2-5
CDR3 protein: CASDGTGAYGYTF; CDR3 DNA: TGTGCCAGTGACGGGACAGGGGCCTATGGCTACACCTTC; clone size: few; D gene: TRBD1; V gene: TRBV19; J gene: TRBJ1-2
CDR3 protein: CAWRTGTAQHF; CDR3 DNA: TGTGCCTGGAGGACCGGGACAGCCCAGCATTTT; clone size: NA; D gene: TRBD1; V gene: TRBV30; J gene: TRBJ1-5
CDR3 protein: CASSPQGGGEQFF; CDR3 DNA: TGTGCCAGTAGTCCCCAAGGGGGGGGTGAGCAGTTCTTC; clone size: NA; D gene: NA; V gene: TRBV19; J gene: TRBJ2-1
CDR3 protein: CASNSIYRATGELFF; CDR3 DNA: TGTGCCAGCAATTCCATATACAGGGCCACCGGGGAGCTGTTTTTT; clone size: NA; D gene: NA; V gene: TRBV5-6; J gene: TRBJ2-2
CDR3 protein: CASSLDLPGDPYEQYF; CDR3 DNA: TGTGCCAGCAGCTTAGATCTACCAGGGGACCCCTACGAGCAGTACTTC; clone size: NA; D gene: NA; V gene: TRBV11-3; J gene: TRBJ2-7